This T cell receptor beta chain was identified in a study of blood T cell repertoires in COVID-19. The germline gives CDR1 SGHVS, CDR2 FQNEAQ. V lost 1 base to trimming and J lost 5 bases; unmatched junction nucleotides: 7. The CDR3 covers 16 residues. This table comes from immunoSEQ multiplex PCR, and its TCRdb copy is limited to in-frame clones, with some not included. The data show roughly 200,000 clones, about 70% seen once. The chain couples TRBV7-8 to TRBJ2-5, with 10 bases fitting TRBD2. The clonotype comes from a woman in her forties or fifties with active or convalescent COVID-19. Sequences were obtained from peripheral blood. The CDR3: CASSLGAGTSVETQYF. The DNA for the CDR3 is TGTGCCAGCAGCTTAGGGGCCGGGACTAGCGTCGAGACCCAGTACTTC.